These T cell receptor beta chains were read from a single sample in a study of CD8 T cells in ankylosing spondylitis. TCRdb called the 5' RACE reads again in MiXCR, with one record for every CDR3 protein. The sample lists fewer than 400,000 distinct CDR3 sequences; less than 9.5% were seen once. The specimen was blood, either unsorted or a sorted T cell fraction (not recorded which). The origin of the receptors is a male donor with ankylosing spondylitis. The CDR3 runs from the conserved cysteine through the conserved F or W. D genes are given only for firm matches. Clone size appears in some rows only: once, few, many, or a class for an expanded clone.

TRBV29-1	TRBJ1-1	TRBD1	few	TGCAGCGTTGAAGAGTATGGGACAGGGCCTGTGGGGACTGAAGCTTTCTTT	CSVEEYGTGPVGTEAFF
TRBV6-2/TRBV6-3	TRBJ1-4	NA	NA	TGTGCCACCATACCGGGGGACGGTAATGAAAAACTGTTTTTT	CATIPGDGNEKLFF
TRBV3-1	TRBJ1-6	NA	few	TGTGCCAGCAGCCAGTCTCTTATCGTGAGGAGCTCCTATAATTCACCCCTCCACTTT	CASSQSLIVRSSYNSPLHF
TRBV7-3	TRBJ2-2	NA	NA	TGTGCCAGCAGCTTACAGGGTAATTCCGGGGAGCTGTTTTTT	CASSLQGNSGELFF
TRBV12-3/TRBV12-4	TRBJ1-1	TRBD1	NA	TGTGCCAGCCGAAACGACAGGGGCGTTATCACTGAAGCTTTCTTT	CASRNDRGVITEAFF
TRBV3-1	TRBJ2-2	NA	many	TGTGCCAGCAGCCAAGGGACTATAGCGAACACCGGGGAGCTGTTTTTT	CASSQGTIANTGELFF
TRBV28	TRBJ2-7	NA	NA	TGTGCCAGAAACCCCGTGCAGGACACGTTCTACGAGCAGTACTTC	CARNPVQDTFYEQYF
TRBV11-2	TRBJ2-2	NA	many	TGTGCCAGCAGCTATAGAGACAGTAGAGGTACCGGGGAGCTGTTTTTT	CASSYRDSRGTGELFF
TRBV5-1	TRBJ2-3	NA	few	TGCGCCAGCAGACCCCCCTCGACGTTTAGCACAGATACGCAGTATTTT	CASRPPSTFSTDTQYF
TRBV10-3	TRBJ2-5	TRBD1	few	TGTGCCATCAGTGGCGGGACAGGGATCCAAGAGACCCAGTACTTC	CAISGGTGIQETQYF
TRBV7-9	TRBJ2-3	NA	few	TGTGCCAGCAGCTTTGCAGGAGACGCTAGCACAGATACGCAGTATTTT	CASSFAGDASTDTQYF
TRBV27	TRBJ2-1	TRBD2	NA	TGTGCCAGCAGTACCTTAGCGGGAAAGCCGGGGGATTCGTTCTTC	CASSTLAGKPGDSFF
TRBV29-1	TRBJ1-3	NA	NA	TGCAGCGTTGCTGCCACCCGAGGAAACACCATATATTTT	CSVAATRGNTIYF
TRBV18	TRBJ2-7	TRBD1	NA	TGTGCCAGCTCCACCGGACAGGGGAAGGTCTACGAGCAGTACTTC	CASSTGQGKVYEQYF
TRBV12-3/TRBV12-4	TRBJ2-5	TRBD2	few	TGTGCCAGCAGGAGATCACTAGCGGCTTCCCAAGAGACCCAGTACTTC	CASRRSLAASQETQYF
TRBV11-1	TRBJ2-1	NA	many	TGTGCCAGCAGCCGCCTAGGTCGTAGCGGTTATTACTACAATGAGCAGTTCTTC	CASSRLGRSGYYYNEQFF
TRBV2	TRBJ1-4	TRBD1	NA	TGTGCCAGCAGTGGGGACAGAGGGGCACTGTTTTTT	CASSGDRGALFF
TRBV7-2	TRBJ2-2	TRBD2	few	TGTGCCAGCAGAATGAGGAGCGGGAGGGAATGGCTGTTTTTT	CASRMRSGREWLFF